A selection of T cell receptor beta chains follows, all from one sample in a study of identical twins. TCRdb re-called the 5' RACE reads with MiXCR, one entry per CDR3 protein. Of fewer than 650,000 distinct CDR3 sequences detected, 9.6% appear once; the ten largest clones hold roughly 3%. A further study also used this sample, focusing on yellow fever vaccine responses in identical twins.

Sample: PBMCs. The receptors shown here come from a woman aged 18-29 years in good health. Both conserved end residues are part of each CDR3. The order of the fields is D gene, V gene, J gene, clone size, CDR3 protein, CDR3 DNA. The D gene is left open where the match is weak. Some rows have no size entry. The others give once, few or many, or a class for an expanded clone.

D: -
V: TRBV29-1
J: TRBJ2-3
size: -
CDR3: CSVEGGKGADTQYF
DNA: TGCAGCGTTGAAGGGGGTAAGGGGGCAGATACGCAGTATTTT

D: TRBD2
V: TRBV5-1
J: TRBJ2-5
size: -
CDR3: CASSLAVSGGIRETQYF
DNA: TGCGCCAGCAGCTTGGCAGTCAGCGGGGGTATCAGGGAGACCCAGTACTTC

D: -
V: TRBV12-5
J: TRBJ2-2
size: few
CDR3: CASGYYANTGELFF
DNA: TGTGCTAGTGGTTATTACGCGAACACCGGGGAGCTGTTTTTT

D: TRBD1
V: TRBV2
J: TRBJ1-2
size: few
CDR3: CASSLGQGLYGYTF
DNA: TGTGCCAGCAGTCTCGGACAGGGGTTATATGGCTACACCTTC

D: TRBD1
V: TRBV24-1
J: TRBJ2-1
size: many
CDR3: CATSDLTPGTGSNEQFF
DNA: TGTGCCACCAGTGATCTGACGCCCGGGACAGGGAGCAATGAGCAGTTCTTC

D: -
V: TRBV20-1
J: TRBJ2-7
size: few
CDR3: CSASRRAPSYEQYF
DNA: TGCAGTGCTAGTCGGCGGGCCCCCTCCTACGAGCAGTACTTC

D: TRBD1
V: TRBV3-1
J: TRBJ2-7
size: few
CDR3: CASSQDQLRTGVYEQYF
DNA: TGTGCCAGCAGCCAAGATCAGTTGAGGACAGGGGTATACGAGCAGTACTTC

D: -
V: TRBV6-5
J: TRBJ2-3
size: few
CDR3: CATTGATDTQYF
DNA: TGTGCCACCACAGGAGCCACAGATACGCAGTATTTT

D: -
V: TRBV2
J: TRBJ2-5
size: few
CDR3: CASSERRARETQYF
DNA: TGTGCCAGCAGTGAACGGAGGGCACGGGAGACCCAGTACTTC

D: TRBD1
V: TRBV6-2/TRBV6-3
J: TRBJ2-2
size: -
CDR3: CANSGQGVSGELFF
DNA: TGTGCCAACAGTGGACAGGGGGTTTCCGGGGAGCTGTTTTTT

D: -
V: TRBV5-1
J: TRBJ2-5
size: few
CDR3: CASSLPGTETQYF
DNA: TGCGCCAGCAGCTTGCCGGGGACGGAGACCCAGTACTTC

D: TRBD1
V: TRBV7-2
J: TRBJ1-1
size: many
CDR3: CASSSSRGITEAFF
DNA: TGTGCCAGCAGCTCAAGCAGGGGGATCACTGAAGCTTTCTTT

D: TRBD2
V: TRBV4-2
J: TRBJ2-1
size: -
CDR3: CASSQGGGGSYNEQFF
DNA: TGTGCCAGCAGCCAGGGGGGCGGGGGGTCGTACAATGAGCAGTTCTTC

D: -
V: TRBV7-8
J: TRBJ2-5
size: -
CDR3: CASSPTGLRVRETQYF
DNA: TGTGCCAGCAGCCCGACGGGTTTAAGGGTTAGAGAGACCCAGTACTTC

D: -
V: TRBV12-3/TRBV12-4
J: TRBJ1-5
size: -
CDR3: CASSLKEASNQPQHF
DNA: TGTGCCAGCAGTTTAAAGGAGGCGAGCAATCAGCCCCAGCATTTT

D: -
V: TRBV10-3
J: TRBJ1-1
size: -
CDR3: CAISDGLAGVNTEAFF
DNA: TGTGCCATCAGTGACGGTCTGGCAGGGGTGAACACTGAAGCTTTCTTT

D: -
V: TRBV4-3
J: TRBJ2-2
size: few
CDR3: CASSQGIGAANTGELFF
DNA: TGCGCCAGCAGCCAAGGGATCGGGGCGGCGAACACCGGGGAGCTGTTTTTT

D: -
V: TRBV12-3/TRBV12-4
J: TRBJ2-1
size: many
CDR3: CASSPNSYNEQFF
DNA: TGTGCCAGCAGCCCTAACTCTTACAATGAGCAGTTCTTC

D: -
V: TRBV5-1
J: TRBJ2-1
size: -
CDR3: CASSAGRTNLYNEQFF
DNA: TGCGCCAGCAGCGCAGGACGAACAAACTTATACAATGAGCAGTTCTTC

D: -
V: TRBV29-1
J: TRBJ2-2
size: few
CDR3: CSVEPNTGELFF
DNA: TGCAGCGTTGAACCGAACACCGGGGAGCTGTTTTTT

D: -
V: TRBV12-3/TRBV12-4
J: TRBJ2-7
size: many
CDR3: CASSPLGGEQYF
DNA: TGTGCCAGCAGCCCTTTGGGTGGGGAGCAGTACTTC

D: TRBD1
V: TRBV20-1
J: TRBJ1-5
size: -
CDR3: CSARDGQGVEQPQHF
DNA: TGCAGTGCTAGAGATGGACAGGGTGTCGAGCAGCCCCAGCATTTT

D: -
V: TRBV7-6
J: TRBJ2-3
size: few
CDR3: CASSLWSGTDTQYF
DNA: TGTGCCAGCAGCTTATGGTCCGGCACAGATACGCAGTATTTT